The T cell receptor beta chain under discussion was sequenced for a study of blood T cell repertoires in COVID-19. This clone appeared once. Using immunoSEQ multiplex PCR, the repertoire was profiled, and TCRdb retains in-frame clones only, with some absent. The sample consists of approximately 250,000 clones, 86% of them appearing once. V was cut by 6 bases and J by 2 bases, with 9 bases left in between. The CDR3 extends over 13 amino acids. From germline, CDR1 is KGHSH and CDR2 LQKENI. The TCR sequence derives from a man aged 35-49 years with active or convalescent COVID-19. The sequencing sample was made of peripheral blood. V gene TRBV18 combines with J gene TRBJ2-3; D is possibly TRBD2 (6 bases). The CDR3 sequence: CASSSGATDTQYF. The CDR3 nucleotides are TGTGCCAGCTCTAGCGGAGCCACAGATACGCAGTATTTT. Full variable domain (outside the CDR3, taken from reference TRBV18 and TRBJ2-3): NAGVMQNPRHLVRRRGQEARLRCSPMKGHSHVYWYRQLPEEGLKFMVYLQKENIIDESGMPKERFSAEFPKEGPSILRIQQVVRGDSAAYFCASSSGATDTQYFGPGTRLTVL.